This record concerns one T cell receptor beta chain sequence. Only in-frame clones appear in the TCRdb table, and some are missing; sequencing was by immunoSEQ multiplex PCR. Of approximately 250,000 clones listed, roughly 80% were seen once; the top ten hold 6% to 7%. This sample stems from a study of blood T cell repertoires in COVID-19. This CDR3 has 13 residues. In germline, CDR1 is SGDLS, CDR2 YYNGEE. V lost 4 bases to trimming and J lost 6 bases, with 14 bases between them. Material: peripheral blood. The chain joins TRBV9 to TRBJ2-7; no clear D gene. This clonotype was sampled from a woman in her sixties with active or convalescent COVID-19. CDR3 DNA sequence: TGTGCCAGCAGCTCATCGTCTCCGGGCGAGCAGTACTTC. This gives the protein CASSSSSPGEQYF.